This T cell receptor beta chain was sequenced for a study of blood T cell repertoires in COVID-19. The wider study: Donors in the United States, Italy and Spain gave samples during acute or convalescent COVID-19. PBMCs, B-cell-depleted T cells, or T cells were the source of the cDNA or gDNA that made up the material.

Authors' analysis steps: Reference gene primer amplification gave estimated nucleated cell counts. Only in-frame clones appear in the TCRdb table, and some are missing; sequencing was by immunoSEQ multiplex PCR. V, J and clone size are taken as reported in that table, and D and trimming were inferred from the DNA itself. The data contain roughly 100,000 clones, roughly nine tenths of them singletons. V shed 2 bases, J shed 7 bases, and the junction held 8 bases outside the gene matches. Germline CDR1 and CDR2: KGHSH and LQKENI. This CDR3 has 17 residues. Sequenced input: peripheral blood. The source of this sequence is a woman aged 65 to 85 with acute or convalescent COVID-19. The chain links TRBV18 to TRBJ2-1; 13 bases fit TRBD2. This CDR3 is CASSPVYTSGGANEQFF. As DNA, the CDR3 is TGTGCCAGCTCACCAGTATACACTAGCGGGGGGGCGAATGAGCAGTTCTTC.